Below are 14 T cell receptor beta chains sequenced from a single sample in a study of shared clonotypes between healthy human individuals. Sequenced by immunoSEQ multiplex PCR; TCRdb stores in-frame clones only, minus some. The table lists under 2,500,000 clones, approximately 96% of them singletons. The sample consisted of naive CD4+ T cells sorted from blood. Subset denoted: CD45RA+ positively selected. The origin of the receptors is a man aged 18 to 35 in good health.

This sequence joins TRBV18 and TRBJ1-1, with D uncertain. The germline CDR1 and CDR2 sequences are KGHSH and LQKENI. Trimming left V 3 bases short and J 2 bases short, with 13 bases between. The CDR3 spans 15 residues. DNA of the CDR3: TGTGCCAGCTCACCGGGCAGAACTCCCAACACTGAAGCTTTCTTT. Translating gives CASSPGRTPNTEAFF.

As to this clone: This specimen includes other DNA sequences encoding the same CDR3. The genes are TRBV9 and TRBJ2-7, with 8 bases that match TRBD2. Trimming removed 3 bases from V and 2 bases from J; junction bases left unmatched: 7. Germline CDR1 and CDR2: SGDLS and YYNGEE. The CDR3 covers 15 residues. Here the CDR3 reads CASSAHREGPYEQYF. The CDR3 bases are TGTGCCAGCAGCGCCCACCGGGAGGGCCCCTACGAGCAGTACTTC. The full variable domain, its missing parts supplied by reference TRBV9 and TRBJ2-7, is DSGVTQTPKHLITATGQRVTLRCSPRSGDLSVYWYQQSLDQGLQFLIQYYNGEERAKGNILERFSAQQFPDLHSELNLSSLELGDSALYFCASSAHREGPYEQYFGPGTRLTVT.

The V gene is TRBV7-6, the J gene TRBJ2-1; D gene uncertain. CDR3 size: 15 residues. In germline, CDR1 is SGHVS, CDR2 FNYEAQ. Trimming left V 4 bases short and J 6 bases short, with 16 bases between. CDR3 DNA sequence: TGTGCCAGCAGCTCACCGTGGGCGTCCGGCAATGAGCAGTTCTTC. It codes for CASSSPWASGNEQFF.

The V call is TRBV19, the J call TRBJ1-1, with D unclear. The V gene lost 0 bases and the J gene lost 1 base, with 12 bases spanning the gap. The CDR3 is 16 amino acids. Germline V gene data show CDR1 as LNHDA and CDR2 as SQIVND (reference sequence). DNA for the CDR3: TGTGCCAGTAGTATAGATCTCGAGACCAAGAACACTGAAGCTTTCTTT. Translating gives CASSIDLETKNTEAFF.

The chain has TRBV18 and TRBJ2-4; 10 nucleotides line up with TRBD1. This CDR3 has 17 amino acids. Germline assignment: CDR1 KGHSH and CDR2 LQKENI. Trimming removed 3 bases from V and 8 bases from J; junction bases left unmatched: 13. The CDR3 DNA reads TGTGCCAGCTCACCTACCGCCGGGACAGGGGTAGGGGACATTCAGTACTTC. Translating gives CASSPTAGTGVGDIQYF.

The J gene is TRBJ2-3, the V gene TRBV5-1, with 7 bases matching TRBD2. CDR3 length equals 15 residues. Trimming took 5 bases from V and 2 from J; bases not matched to a gene: 8. CDR1 is SGHRS, CDR2 YFSETQ, per germline. The DNA for the CDR3 is TGCGCCAGCAGATTAGAGGGAGGGGCCACAGATACGCAGTATTTT. Translating it yields CASRLEGGATDTQYF.

V gene TRBV7-8 combines with J gene TRBJ2-1, with D possibly matching TRBD2 (5 bases). With 5 bases removed from V and 10 bases from J, the gap between germline ends came to 12 bases. Germline V gives CDR1 SGHVS, CDR2 FQNEAQ. The CDR3 totals 12 residues. The CDR3 DNA sequence: TGTGCCAGCAGCCCTGGGGAGACAGAGCAGTTCTTC. Protein sequence: CASSPGETEQFF.

With respect to this clone: At one end, the junction sequence differs from germline, possibly due to a read error. The chain carries TRBV7-2 and TRBJ2-1; the D gene is possibly TRBD1 (5 bases). This CDR3 has 12 amino acids. Per germline, CDR1 SGHTA and CDR2 FQGNSA. The CDR3 DNA is TGTGCCAGCAGTTTAGGGGAAGCCAGGCAGTTCTTC. Amino acids: CASSLGEARQFF.

The CDR3 nucleotides are TGTGCCTGGGGCCGGGGGGTCTCCTACAATGAGCAGTTCTTC. Translated: CAWGRGVSYNEQFF. The V call is TRBV30, the J call TRBJ2-1, with 7 nucleotides matching TRBD2. There are 14 residues in the CDR3. With V trimmed by 5 bases and J by 0 bases, 4 bases remained unmatched. Germline CDR1 and CDR2: GTSNPN and SVGIG (reference sequence).

The genes are TRBV7-6 and TRBJ2-7; 12 nucleotides agree with TRBD1. Germline CDR1 reads SGHVS; CDR2 reads FNYEAQ. The J segment lost 6 bases and the V segment lost 5 bases, leaving 5 bases of the junction unmatched. The CDR3 loop spans 14 amino acids. CDR3 sequence reads: CASSARDRGLEQYF. In nucleotides, the CDR3 is TGTGCCAGCAGCGCCCGGGACAGGGGGCTCGAGCAGTACTTC.

The chain links TRBV4-1 to TRBJ2-1; D call uncertain. Germline CDR1 is MGHRA and CDR2 is YSYEKL. CDR3 length: 15 residues. V gave up 2 bases and J gave up 7 bases, with 15 bases separating them. The CDR3 spells CASSQIGPGLNEQFF. The CDR3 coding sequence is TGCGCCAGCAGCCAAATTGGCCCCGGCCTTAATGAGCAGTTCTTC.

The chain employs TRBV10-3 and TRBJ1-4; tentatively, D is TRBD1 (5 bases). The germline V and J ends were trimmed by 3 bases and 1 base, with 15 bases remaining between them. This CDR3 contains 17 residues. Germline V gene sequence: CDR1 ENHRY, CDR2 SYGVKD. CDR3 loop: CAISDPSRDGTNEKLFF. The DNA for the CDR3 is TGTGCCATCAGTGACCCGTCCAGGGACGGAACTAATGAAAAACTGTTTTTT.

The chain is built from TRBV4-2 and TRBJ2-7; D not resolved. Between the trimmed V and J ends, which lost 3 bases and 0 bases, there was a span of 12 bases. The CDR3 totals 15 residues. The germline CDR1 and CDR2 sequences are LGHNA and YNFKEQ. CDR3 amino acids: CASSHPGDLSYEQYF. In DNA form, the CDR3 reads TGTGCCAGCAGCCACCCCGGAGACCTCTCCTACGAGCAGTACTTC.

This rearrangement joins TRBV2 to TRBJ1-2; D ambiguous. Germline V lookup: CDR1 SNHLY, CDR2 FYNNEI. The V gene lost 4 bases and the J gene lost 4 bases, with 16 bases spanning the gap. The CDR3 has 15 residues. The CDR3, as DNA: TGTGCCAGCAGTGTAGTGGAGGGTAGTAGCTATGGCTACACCTTC. It encodes CASSVVEGSSYGYTF. Using reference TRBV2 and TRBJ1-2 for the parts outside the CDR3, the full variable domain is EPEVTQTPSHQVTQMGQEVILRCVPISNHLYFYWYRQILGQKVEFLVSFYNNEISEKSEIFDDQFSVERPDGSNFTLKIRSTKLEDSAMYFCASSVVEGSSYGYTFGSGTRLTVV.